These 24 T cell receptor beta chains originate from one sample sequenced in a study of prognosis after radiotherapy for stage I lung cancer. Two rounds of multiplex PCR amplified TCR beta CDR3 from genomic DNA. The use of primers specific to each TRBV and TRBJ gene characterized first-round PCR. TCRdb reanalysed the multiplex PCR reads using MiXCR and keeps one entry per CDR3 protein. The sample comprises fewer than 65,000 distinct CDR3 sequences, about 37% of which are singletons, and 9.2% rests with the top ten. The material sequenced was PBMCs, taken before or after stereotactic body radiation therapy (not recorded which). Source of these receptors: a donor of 50 years or more with non-small cell lung cancer.

In this sample, this clonotype turned up many times. V and J are TRBV9 and TRBJ2-7; the D gene could be TRBD1 or TRBD2 (5 bases each). Germline CDR1 SGDLS, CDR2 YYNGEE. The ends were cut back, 3 bases at V and 2 bases at J, with 12 bases in the middle. The CDR3 has 14 residues. CDR3: CASSAGRNTYEQYF. The CDR3, as DNA: TGTGCCAGCAGCGCGGGACGGAACACCTACGAGCAGTACTTC.

As for this clonotype: Germline and junction disagree at one end, which may indicate a read error. J is TRBJ1-5 and V is TRBV11-3, with D uncertain. Germline V lookup: CDR1 SGHNT, CDR2 YENEEA. The CDR3 loop spans 16 amino acids. The DNA for the CDR3 is TGTGCCATCAGCACCAAGCGTCAGGCGAGCAATCGGCCCCAGCATTTT. Translation: CAISTKRQASNRPQHF. Supplemented by reference TRBV11-3 and TRBJ1-5, the full variable domain reads EAGVVQSPRYKIIEKKQPVAFWCNPISGHNTLYWYLQNLGQGPELLIRYENEEAVDDSQLPKDRFSAERLKGVDSTLKIQPAELGDSAVYLCAISTKRQASNRPQHFGDGTRLSIL.

The sample holds many counts of this clonotype. The chain links TRBV20-1 to TRBJ2-1; D remains ambiguous. Germline V lookup: CDR1 DFQATT, CDR2 SNEGSKA (reference sequence). This CDR3 contains 16 residues. V was shortened by 2 bases and J by 0 bases, with 14 bases between the two germline ends. The DNA for the CDR3 is TGCAGTGCTAGAAGCTCCAGCCCAGGCTCCTACAATGAGCAGTTCTTC. Translation gives CSARSSSPGSYNEQFF.

The CDR3 DNA is TGTGCCACCAGCAGCAAACACTCAAATTCACCCCTCCACTTT. Translation gives CATSSKHSNSPLHF. This chain links TRBV15 with TRBJ1-6; D remains ambiguous. V lost 3 bases to trimming and J lost 7 bases, with 10 bases between them. From germline, CDR1 is LNHNV and CDR2 YYDKDF (reference sequence). The CDR3 is 14 residues long.

This clonotype was recorded many times. The chain carries TRBV6-2 or TRBV6-3 and TRBJ2-7; D call uncertain. Germline CDR1 MNHEY, CDR2 SVGEGT. This CDR3 has 16 amino acids. V was shortened by 6 bases and J by 0 bases, with 18 bases between the two germline ends. CDR3 in amino acids: CASRSPGSPGSYEQYF. DNA for the CDR3: TGTGCCAGCAGATCCCCGGGTTCCCCGGGCTCCTACGAGCAGTACTTC.

As concerns this clonotype: The junction differs from germline at one of its ends, possibly a read error. J is TRBJ1-2 and V is TRBV6-5; tentatively, D is TRBD1 (5 bases). The CDR3 sequence is 12 residues long. Germline CDR1 MNHEY, CDR2 SVGAGI. CDR3 in amino acids: CASSFEGRGYNF. Here the CDR3 DNA reads TGTGCAAGCAGTTTTGAGGGACGGGGCTACAACTTC.

A note on this clonotype: This CDR3 fails to terminate in the conserved phenylalanine or tryptophan, so it likely reflects a read error. CDR3 coding DNA: TGTGCCAGCAGTTACCGGAGCAGTGTCCCACAGGCTCCCTACGAGCAGTACCTC. This encodes CASSYRSSVPQAPYEQYL. The genes are TRBV6-2 or TRBV6-3 and TRBJ2-7, with D perhaps matching TRBD1 (5 bases). The CDR3 is 18 residues long. Germline V CDR1 and CDR2: MNHEY, SVGEGT. With 2 bases removed from V and 2 bases from J, the gap between germline ends came to 22 bases.

The chain uses TRBV7-9 and TRBJ2-1; 9 bases agree with TRBD1. There are 16 residues in the CDR3. V shed 2 bases, J shed 1 base, and the junction held 3 bases outside the gene matches. Germline V CDR1 and CDR2: SEHNR, FQNEAQ (reference sequence). Here the CDR3 DNA reads TGTGCCAGCAGCTTATTACAGGGGGCGTCCTACAATGAGCAGTTCTTC. The encoded protein is CASSLLQGASYNEQFF.

Remarks on this clonotype: This could be a read error, since a much larger clone is one nucleotide away. V usage is TRBV15 and J usage is TRBJ2-1; D tentatively reads TRBD1 or TRBD2 (7 bases each). The germline gives CDR1 LNHNV, CDR2 YYDKDF (reference sequence). CDR3 length equals 13 residues. V gave up 10 bases and J gave up 12 bases, with 22 bases separating them. The CDR3 coding sequence is TGTGCCAGCAGGGGGGGGTTAGGGCCGCGGCAGTTCTTC. This gives the protein CASRGGLGPRQFF.

The rearrangement uses TRBV5-1 and TRBJ2-1, with 13 positions matching TRBD2. V gave up 4 bases and J gave up 8 bases; unmatched junction bases: 6. CDR1 is SGHRS and CDR2 is YFSETQ in the germline V gene. The CDR3 is made up of 15 amino acids. The CDR3 sequence: CASSPGLAGRDEQFF. The CDR3 DNA reads as TGCGCCAGCAGCCCGGGACTAGCGGGAAGGGATGAGCAGTTCTTC.

This clonotype occurred many times. J is TRBJ1-1 and V is TRBV7-2, with TRBD1 identical over 7 bases. V trimming: 5 bases; J trimming: 1 base; junction bases outside the gene matches: 13. Germline V gene data show CDR1 as SGHTA and CDR2 as FQGNSA. The CDR3 is 17 amino acids. The CDR3 nucleotides are TGTGCCAGCAGCCGAAGTTCAATGGCAGGGGGGAACACTGAAGCTTTCTTT. Translated, it gives CASSRSSMAGGNTEAFF.

This clonotype has just one count. V gene TRBV6-4 combines with J gene TRBJ2-7, with 9 bases identical to TRBD2. The CDR3 consists of 20 residues. Germline CDR1 reads MRHNA; CDR2 reads SNTAGT. Trimming cost V 5 bases and J 3 bases; bases outside gene matches: 23. This CDR3 is CASSCPLSGRNSTRCYEQYF. Written as DNA, the CDR3 is TGTGCCAGCAGTTGCCCTCTTAGCGGGAGAAATTCTACTCGTTGCTACGAGCAGTACTTC.

Many counts were recorded for this clonotype. This sequence joins TRBV7-9 and TRBJ2-1; 10 bases are shared with TRBD2. This CDR3 has 14 amino acids. V gave up 8 bases and J gave up 8 bases; unmatched junction bases: 9. Per germline, CDR1 SEHNR and CDR2 FQNEAQ (reference sequence). CDR3 loop: CASGLLAGSYEQFF. The CDR3 DNA reads TGTGCCAGCGGACTACTAGCGGGAAGTTATGAGCAGTTCTTC.

This chain connects TRBV9 to TRBJ2-1; 7 nucleotides agree with TRBD2. Germline assignment: CDR1 SGDLS and CDR2 YYNGEE. The CDR3 extends over 14 amino acids. V shed 4 bases and J 6 bases; nucleotides not matched to a gene: 7. The CDR3 sequence: CASSQPGGGNEQFF. The CDR3 DNA follows: TGTGCCAGCAGCCAACCGGGAGGTGGCAATGAGCAGTTCTTC.

Regarding this clonotype: Given a far larger clone just one base away, this is likely a sequencing read error. The chain employs TRBV6-6 and TRBJ1-2; D unresolved. This CDR3 region has 15 residues. The V gene's germline CDR1 is MNHNY and CDR2 SVGAGI (reference sequence). Trimming took 0 bases from V and 4 from J, leaving 12 bases between them. The CDR3 bases are TGTGCCAGCAGTTACTCGAGTGACATACCCTATGGCTACACCTTC. This translates into CASSYSSDIPYGYTF.

Comment on this clonotype: One base away lies a much larger clone, so this may be a sequencing read error. The rearrangement links TRBV6-1 to TRBJ1-6; D not certain. In germline, CDR1 is MNHNS, CDR2 SASEGT. The V end lost 4 bases, the J end lost 9 bases, and 13 bases lay between the germline ends. The CDR3 is made up of 14 amino acids. The CDR3: CASSAGQALSPLHF. CDR3 DNA: TGTGCCAGCAGTGCGGGCCAGGCCCTTTCACCCCTCCACTTT.

In the case of this clonotype: One base away lies a much larger clone, so this may be a sequencing read error. V gene TRBV14 combines with J gene TRBJ1-2, with unresolved D. Germline-derived CDR1 and CDR2 are SGHDN and FVKESK. The CDR3 has 15 residues. Trimming left V 4 bases short and J 0 bases short, with 12 bases between. CDR3 DNA: TGTGCCAGCAGCCGCCGACATACGGCTAACTATGGCTACACCTTC. Translated, it gives CASSRRHTANYGYTF.

This clonotype occurred many times. The V and J genes are TRBV7-3 and TRBJ2-2, with D perhaps matching TRBD1 (6 bases). The CDR3 contains 15 residues. V shed 5 bases and J shed 3 bases, with 13 bases lying between them. From germline, CDR1 is SGHTA and CDR2 FQGTGA. The CDR3 reads CASSLEDSDTGELFF. The CDR3 DNA is TGTGCCAGCAGCCTGGAGGACAGTGACACCGGGGAGCTGTTTTTT.

Turning to this clonotype: Compared with germline, one end of the junction differs, possibly owing to a read error. V is TRBV9 and J is TRBJ2-3; 7 bases agree with TRBD2. CDR1 and CDR2 from the germline V gene are SGDLS and YYNGEE. The CDR3 loop spans 14 amino acids. The CDR3 reads CASSVTSWSDTQYF. The CDR3 region has the DNA TGTGCCAGCAGCGTGACTAGCTGGTCAGATACTCAGTATTTT.

This clonotype has a count of ten or more. The chain combines TRBV19 with TRBJ2-2, with D possibly being TRBD1 or TRBD2 (6 bases each). Between the trimmed V and J ends, which lost 2 bases and 3 bases, there was a span of 16 bases. CDR3 length equals 17 residues. The germline gives CDR1 LNHDA, CDR2 SQIVND (reference sequence). Written as DNA, the CDR3 is TGTGCCAGTAGTATACCCCTAGGGGGGAGTGACACCGGGGAGCTGTTTTTT. It encodes CASSIPLGGSDTGELFF.

This clonotype was recorded many times. The chain uses TRBV5-1 and TRBJ2-7; tentative D call: TRBD2 (6 bases). Germline lookup yields CDR1 SGHRS and CDR2 YFSETQ. The CDR3 loop spans 16 amino acids. V lost 3 bases and J 2 bases, leaving 18 bases between the germline ends. The CDR3 sequence is CASSSTGWGVTYEQYF. CDR3 in DNA: TGCGCCAGCAGCTCCACAGGATGGGGGGTTACCTACGAGCAGTACTTC.

Points on this clonotype: The junction shows a germline mismatch at one end, possibly a read error. This chain links TRBV4-2 with TRBJ2-7; D not resolved. CDR1 is LGHNA and CDR2 is YNFKEQ in the germline V gene. The CDR3 consists of 15 residues. The CDR3 region is CAISQDGDSAYEQYF. In DNA form, the CDR3 reads TGTGCCATCAGCCAAGATGGAGATAGTGCCTACGAGCAGTACTTC.

This clonotype occurred many times. V usage is TRBV6-1 and J usage is TRBJ2-1; D is uncertain. This CDR3 has 16 residues. Germline-derived CDR1 and CDR2 are MNHNS and SASEGT. Deletions cut 6 bases from V and 0 bases from J, with 15 bases between. CDR3 in DNA: TGTGCCAGCAGAGGTCTGGGCGAGTACTCCTACAATGAGCAGTTCTTC. Translated: CASRGLGEYSYNEQFF.

Concerning this clonotype itself: Given the absence of the conserved phenylalanine or tryptophan at the CDR3 end, a read error is likely. This chain connects TRBV6-2 or TRBV6-3 to TRBJ2-7, with TRBD1 as a possible D gene (6 bases). The V gene's germline CDR1 is MNHEY and CDR2 SVGEGT. CDR3 length: 13 residues. CDR3 nucleotide sequence: TGTGCCATCAGTTACACACAGGGTCACGAGCAGTACCTC. Residues: CAISYTQGHEQYL.